Shown below are 12 T cell receptor beta chains from a single sample sequenced in a study of shared clonotypes between healthy human individuals. Using immunoSEQ multiplex PCR, the repertoire was profiled, and TCRdb retains in-frame clones only, with some absent. Of about 680,000 clones in the sample, around two thirds were seen once. The sequencing input was memory CD4+ T cells sorted from blood. Subset noted: CD45RA-negative fraction. Every receptor here comes from a woman under 40 in good health.

The chain employs TRBV6-1 and TRBJ2-2; D not certain. V lost 4 bases, J lost 7 bases, and 10 bases lay in between. CDR3 length: 13 amino acids. Looked up from germline, CDR1 is MNHNS and CDR2 is SASEGT. The CDR3 loop is CASSVGGGGELFF. The CDR3, as DNA: TGTGCCAGCAGTGTGGGCGGCGGCGGGGAGCTGTTTTTT.

The chain recombines TRBV6-5 with TRBJ2-1; 10 bases are shared with TRBD2. CDR1 and CDR2 (germline): MNHEY, SVGAGI. CDR3 size: 13 residues. The V segment lost 6 bases and the J segment 10 bases; nucleotides outside the gene matches: 6. The CDR3 DNA reads as TGTGCCAGCAGGACGGGACTAGCGAACGAGCAGTTCTTC. Its translation is CASRTGLANEQFF.

The chain combines TRBV11-2 with TRBJ1-4; D remains unclear. This CDR3 spans 14 amino acids. Deletions cut 7 bases from V and 0 bases from J, with 9 bases between. From germline, CDR1 is SGHAT and CDR2 FQNNGV. As DNA, the CDR3 is TGTGCCAGCAAGTTGGTTGCAACTAATGAAAAACTGTTTTTT. Encoded protein: CASKLVATNEKLFF.

V usage is TRBV18 and J usage is TRBJ1-1; D is perhaps TRBD1 (5 bases). The V gene's germline CDR1 is KGHSH and CDR2 LQKENI. V was trimmed by 3 bases and J by 3 bases, leaving 20 bases between them. There are 17 residues in the CDR3. CDR3 region: CASSPGQAGDDDTEAFF. The DNA of the CDR3 is TGTGCCAGCTCACCCGGCCAGGCTGGGGACGACGACACTGAAGCTTTCTTT.

The chain is built from TRBV6-6 and TRBJ2-5; 10 bases line up with TRBD1. J was trimmed by 5 bases and V by 2 bases; bases with no gene match: 5. Germline CDR1 and CDR2: MNHNY and SVGAGI (reference sequence). The CDR3 totals 15 residues. The CDR3 region is CASSYPGTGAETQYF. CDR3 nucleotides: TGTGCCAGCAGTTACCCCGGGACAGGGGCTGAGACCCAGTACTTC.

The chain uses TRBV11-3 and TRBJ2-1; D call uncertain. CDR3 length: 14 residues. Trimming took off 5 bases at V and 0 bases at J, with 8 bases between the two ends. The germline gives CDR1 SGHNT, CDR2 YENEEA. This chain's CDR3 is CASSKDSSYNEQFF. Here the CDR3 DNA reads TGTGCCAGCAGCAAGGATAGCTCCTACAATGAGCAGTTCTTC.

The V gene is TRBV27, the J gene TRBJ2-7, with a tentative D call TRBD1 (6 bases). V lost 5 bases and J 0 bases, leaving 14 bases between the germline ends. The CDR3 has 15 amino acids. Germline assignment: CDR1 MNHEY and CDR2 SMNVEV (reference sequence). The CDR3 is CASSAPGQSSYEQYF. DNA for the CDR3: TGTGCCAGCAGTGCCCCGGGACAAAGCTCCTACGAGCAGTACTTC.

The CDR3, as DNA: TGTGCCAGCAGCGCTTATGGGGTGGACAATGAGCAGTTCTTC. Amino acid sequence: CASSAYGVDNEQFF. The chain joins TRBV7-8 to TRBJ2-1; D is ambiguous. Germline V gene data show CDR1 as SGHVS and CDR2 as FQNEAQ. There are 14 residues in the CDR3. Trimming took off 5 bases at V and 5 bases at J, with 13 bases between the two ends.

V gene TRBV2 combines with J gene TRBJ2-1, with 8 bases aligning to TRBD2. The CDR3 length is 15 residues. V shed 6 bases and J 6 bases; nucleotides not matched to a gene: 10. CDR1 is SNHLY, CDR2 FYNNEI, per germline. The CDR3 DNA follows: TGTGCCAGCAGCGAAAGCGGGAGTTGGGGCAATGAGCAGTTCTTC. It yields the protein CASSESGSWGNEQFF.

This chain connects TRBV25-1 to TRBJ2-7; D call uncertain. The V end was cut by 3 bases, the J end by 4 bases, with 16 bases between. Germline-derived CDR1 and CDR2 are MGHDK and SYGVNS. This CDR3 is built from 15 residues. The CDR3 here is CASSDIHPRTYEQYF. In nucleotides, the CDR3 is TGTGCCAGCAGTGACATACACCCCAGAACTTACGAGCAGTACTTC.

CDR3 in DNA: TGCGCCAGCAGTCAATCGATCCGGGGTCGAAAGAACACTGAAGCTTTCTTT. Translated, it gives CASSQSIRGRKNTEAFF. This rearrangement joins TRBV23-1 to TRBJ1-1, with D unclear. TRBV23-1 is classed as an ORF, of uncertain function. There are 17 residues in the CDR3. Trimming took off 0 bases at V and 1 base at J, with 15 bases between the two ends.

The chain carries TRBV5-4 and TRBJ2-6; D remains unclear. The germline gives CDR1 SGHNT, CDR2 YYREEE (reference sequence). The CDR3 spans 16 residues. Trimming cost V 1 base and J 0 bases, with 8 bases left between them. The CDR3 loop is CASSLSASSGANVLTF. CDR3 sequence (DNA): TGTGCCAGCAGCTTGTCGGCCAGCTCTGGGGCCAACGTCCTGACTTTC.